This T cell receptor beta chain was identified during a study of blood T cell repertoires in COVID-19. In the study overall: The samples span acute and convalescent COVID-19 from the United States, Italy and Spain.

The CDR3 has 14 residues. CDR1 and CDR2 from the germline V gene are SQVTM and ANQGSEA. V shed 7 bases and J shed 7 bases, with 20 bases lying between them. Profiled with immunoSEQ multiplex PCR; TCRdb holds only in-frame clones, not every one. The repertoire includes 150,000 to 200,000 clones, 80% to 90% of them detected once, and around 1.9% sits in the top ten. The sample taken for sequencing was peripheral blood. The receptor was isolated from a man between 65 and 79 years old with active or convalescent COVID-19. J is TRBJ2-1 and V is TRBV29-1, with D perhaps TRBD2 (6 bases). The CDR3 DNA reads TGCAGCGGCCGTGGGGGGTGGTCTACAAATGAGCAGTTCTTC. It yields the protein CSGRGGWSTNEQFF.